One sample yielded the 30 T cell receptor beta chains listed below, sequenced in a study of cytomegalovirus exposure and HLA in healthy donors. PCR employed 60 Vbeta and 13 Jbeta primers. Assay used: immunoSEQ multiplex PCR; TCRdb lists only in-frame clones, some missing. The repertoire holds approximately 88,000 clones, 70% to 80% seen once, with 3.7% in the top ten. Sequencing was done on a sample of PBMCs. The origin of the receptors is a man aged 30-40 years in good health and CMV-seronegative.

This chain uses TRBV6-6 with TRBJ1-6, with D tentatively TRBD1 (5 bases). This CDR3 comprises 13 residues. V gave up 2 bases and J gave up 7 bases, with 6 bases separating them. Germline assignment: CDR1 MNHNY and CDR2 SVGAGI (reference sequence). The CDR3 DNA is TGTGCCAGCAGTTACGGGGCCAATTCACCCCTCCACTTT. It encodes CASSYGANSPLHF.

The rearrangement joins TRBV19 to TRBJ1-1, with no clear D. The V and J ends lost 0 bases and 1 base respectively, with 9 bases between them. The CDR3 is 15 residues long. Germline lookup yields CDR1 LNHDA and CDR2 SQIVND (reference sequence). The CDR3 nucleotides are TGTGCCAGTAGTATAGATCGGCGGAAGAACACTGAAGCTTTCTTT. Residues: CASSIDRRKNTEAFF.

The chain has TRBV4-2 and TRBJ2-5, with a weak D call TRBD2 (7 bases). The germline V and J ends were trimmed by 4 bases and 4 bases, with 10 bases remaining between them. The germline V gene has CDR1 LGHNA and CDR2 YNFKEQ. The CDR3 is 13 amino acids. The CDR3 sequence is CASSLGGRETQYF. The CDR3 DNA sequence: TGTGCCAGCAGCCTGGGGGGGCGAGAGACCCAGTACTTC.

V gene TRBV9 combines with J gene TRBJ1-1; D may be TRBD1 (5 bases). Germline CDR1 is SGDLS and CDR2 is YYNGEE. V gave up 7 bases and J gave up 5 bases, with 15 bases separating them. There are 13 residues in the CDR3. The CDR3 is CASGQTAGTEAFF. The CDR3 DNA sequence: TGTGCCAGCGGACAAACAGCGGGGACTGAAGCTTTCTTT.

Here the CDR3 DNA reads TGTGCCAGCAGCCCTGGACTAGCGGGAGGGGATACGCAGTATTTT. It is translated as CASSPGLAGGDTQYF. J is TRBJ2-3 and V is TRBV11-3; 15 positions match TRBD2. Germline V CDR1 and CDR2: SGHNT, YENEEA. This CDR3 is 15 amino acids long. Losses at the gene ends were 5 bases for V and 6 bases for J; bases not matched to a gene: 3.

J is TRBJ2-3 and V is TRBV4-3; 8 bases are a match to TRBD2. The CDR3 contains 15 residues. J gave up 0 bases and V 5 bases, and 4 bases lay outside the gene matches. Germline V gives CDR1 LGHNA, CDR2 YSLEER. The CDR3 bases are TGCGCCAGCAGCTTAGCGGGGTTTAGCACAGATACGCAGTATTTT. It is translated as CASSLAGFSTDTQYF.

The chain joins TRBV6-6 to TRBJ2-2; TRBD2 matches at 15 bases. Germline loops: CDR1 MNHNY, CDR2 SVGAGI (reference sequence). This CDR3 has 16 amino acids. The V gene end was trimmed by 5 bases and the J gene end by 4 bases; junction bases not matched to a gene: 2. CDR3 amino acids: CASSGTSGGSTGELFF. CDR3 sequence (DNA): TGTGCCAGCAGTGGGACTAGCGGGGGGTCCACCGGGGAGCTGTTTTTT.

There are a few counts of this clone. The gene calls are TRBV30 and TRBJ1-4; 8 bases align to TRBD1. From germline, CDR1 is GTSNPN and CDR2 SVGIG (reference sequence). The CDR3 spans 13 residues. Germline trimming cut 1 base from V and 7 bases from J; bases unmatched to any gene: 2. CDR3 coding DNA: TGTGCCTGGAGTGGGACAGGGTTTGAAAAACTGTTTTTT. Translating gives CAWSGTGFEKLFF.

This chain joins TRBV28 and TRBJ1-2, with TRBD1 matching over 9 bases. Losses at the gene ends were 2 bases for V and 4 bases for J; bases not matched to a gene: 14. The CDR3 has 18 residues. Germline CDR1 and CDR2: MDHEN and SYDVKM. In nucleotides, the CDR3 is TGTGCCAGCAGTTTAAGTAGCGCCGGGACAGGGCGCCCCTATGGCTACACCTTC. Residues: CASSLSSAGTGRPYGYTF.

The chain employs TRBV5-1 and TRBJ2-5; 8 bases map to TRBD2. Germline loops: CDR1 SGHRS, CDR2 YFSETQ. The ends lost 0 bases at V and 4 bases at J; junction bases unmatched: 8. The CDR3 has 16 amino acids. CDR3 sequence (DNA): TGCGCCAGCAGCTTGGACGGAGGACTAGCAACAGAGACCCAGTACTTC. This translates into CASSLDGGLATETQYF.

As DNA, the CDR3 is TGTGCCAGCAGCTTAAGTGGTGGAGGGTTAGCGGATACGCAGTATTTT. Protein: CASSLSGGGLADTQYF. This chain uses TRBV7-9 with TRBJ2-3, with D perhaps TRBD2 (6 bases). The CDR3 has 16 residues. Germline V lookup: CDR1 SEHNR, CDR2 FQNEAQ (reference sequence). V gave up 2 bases and J gave up 6 bases, with 18 bases separating them. Variable domain in full (rest from reference TRBV7-9 and TRBJ2-3): DTGVSQNPRHKITKRGQNVTFRCDPISEHNRLYWYRQTLGQGPEFLTYFQNEAQLEKSRLLSDRFSAERPKGSFSTLEIQRTEQGDSAMYLCASSLSGGGLADTQYFGPGTRLTVL.

This sequence joins TRBV18 and TRBJ2-7, with TRBD1 matching over 7 bases. V trimming: 0 bases; J trimming: 6 bases; junction bases outside the gene matches: 8. CDR1 KGHSH and CDR2 LQKENI come from the germline V gene. The CDR3 spans 15 residues. CDR3 nucleotides: TGTGCCAGCTCACCACCGGGAGCGAGGGGGCGCGAGCAGTACTTC. Translated, it gives CASSPPGARGREQYF.

V is TRBV28 and J is TRBJ1-2; 7 positions match TRBD1. Trimming at V came to 6 bases and at J to 9 bases, leaving 13 bases not matched to a gene. CDR1 is MDHEN and CDR2 is SYDVKM in the germline V gene. The CDR3 spans 14 residues. CDR3 sequence (DNA): TGTGCCAGCAGCCAACAGGGGCCCCGATACAGCTACACCTTC. This encodes CASSQQGPRYSYTF.

The chain carries TRBV14 and TRBJ1-1, with D tentatively TRBD1 (5 bases). The germline V and J ends were trimmed by 0 bases and 2 bases, with 13 bases remaining between them. Germline CDR1 is SGHDN and CDR2 is FVKESK. The CDR3 consists of 16 residues. CDR3 residues: CASSQDIGQGNTEAFF. CDR3 nucleotide sequence: TGTGCCAGCAGCCAAGATATCGGCCAGGGAAACACTGAAGCTTTCTTT.

The genes are TRBV7-2 and TRBJ2-5, with D possibly being TRBD1 (6 bases). The better agreement between TRBJ2-7 and the DNA end casts doubt on the J call. Germline V gives CDR1 SGHTA, CDR2 FQGNSA. The CDR3 runs 14 residues. CDR3 bases: TGTGCCAGCAGCTTAGGCGGACAGACCTACGAGCAGTACTTC. Amino acids: CASSLGGQTYEQYF.

The chain links TRBV6-1 to TRBJ1-2; TRBD1 aligns across 8 bases. The CDR3 length is 12 residues. V trimming: 11 bases; J trimming: 8 bases; junction bases outside the gene matches: 10. Germline V gene lookup returns CDR1 MNHNS and CDR2 SASEGT. As DNA, the CDR3 is TGTGCCGGGAGACAGGGGATTCGCGGCTACACCTTC. Its translation: CAGRQGIRGYTF.

This clone was counted a few times. V and J are TRBV10-2 and TRBJ2-1; 13 bases are a match to TRBD2. The CDR3 covers 15 residues. V lost 6 bases to trimming and J lost 6 bases; unmatched junction nucleotides: 5. Germline assignment: CDR1 WSHSY and CDR2 SAAADI. In nucleotides, the CDR3 is TGCGCCAGCAGATTAGGACTAGCGGGAGTCAATGAGCAGTTCTTC. It yields the protein CASRLGLAGVNEQFF.

The chain employs TRBV5-1 and TRBJ2-7; 7 nucleotides match TRBD1. Trimming removed 7 bases from V and 2 bases from J; junction bases left unmatched: 6. Germline loops: CDR1 SGHRS, CDR2 YFSETQ. The length of the CDR3 is 13 residues. In DNA form, the CDR3 reads TGCGCCAGCTCTCGTGGACAGGCCTACGAGCAGTACTTC. It yields the protein CASSRGQAYEQYF.

The chain combines TRBV19 with TRBJ1-2; D gene ambiguous. The V end was cut by 3 bases, the J end by 7 bases, with 18 bases between. Germline V gene sequence: CDR1 LNHDA, CDR2 SQIVND (reference sequence). The CDR3 has 15 residues. The CDR3 here is CASSISRQSVSGYTF. The CDR3 DNA is TGTGCCAGTAGTATCTCGAGGCAAAGTGTAAGTGGCTACACCTTC.

The chain is built from TRBV7-8 and TRBJ1-5; D is unresolved. Germline values: CDR1 SGHVS, CDR2 FQNEAQ. There are 15 residues in the CDR3. Between the trimmed V and J ends, which lost 3 bases and 0 bases, there was a span of 9 bases. The CDR3 DNA reads TGTGCCAGCAGCTTCTCCGTATATAGCAATCAGCCCCAGCATTTT. This gives the protein CASSFSVYSNQPQHF.

The chain uses TRBV28 and TRBJ1-1; TRBD1 matches 7 bases. Germline CDR1 is MDHEN and CDR2 is SYDVKM. This CDR3 has 14 residues. V gave up 5 bases and J gave up 0 bases; unmatched junction bases: 3. As DNA, the CDR3 is TGTGCCAGCAGTCACGGGACAGTGAACACTGAAGCTTTCTTT. Protein: CASSHGTVNTEAFF.

The V gene is TRBV6-5, the J gene TRBJ2-1; 8 bases fit TRBD2. The germline V gene has CDR1 MNHEY and CDR2 SVGAGI. Trimming cost V 0 bases and J 5 bases; bases outside gene matches: 3. This CDR3 region has 15 residues. CDR3 sequence (DNA): TGTGCCAGCAGTTACTCGCCGGGACTAGACAATGAGCAGTTCTTC. Amino acid sequence: CASSYSPGLDNEQFF.

The V gene is TRBV19, the J gene TRBJ2-2; TRBD1 agrees at 9 bases. CDR1 is LNHDA, CDR2 SQIVND, per germline (reference sequence). This CDR3 has 15 residues. V gave up 5 bases and J gave up 5 bases; unmatched junction bases: 6. The CDR3 DNA reads TGTGCCAGTAGTCAACAGGGGGCGCTTACCGGGGAGCTGTTTTTT. This translates into CASSQQGALTGELFF. Full variable domain (missing parts from reference TRBV19 and TRBJ2-2): DGGITQSPKYLFRKEGQNVTLSCEQNLNHDAMYWYRQDPGQGLRLIYYSQIVNDFQKGDIAEGYSVSREKKESFPLTVTSAQKNPTAFYLCASSQQGALTGELFFGEGSRLTVL.

This chain joins TRBV9 and TRBJ2-2; 8 bases line up with TRBD2. After removal of 0 bases from V and 13 bases from J, the junction contained 8 bases not matched to a gene. CDR1 SGDLS and CDR2 YYNGEE come from the germline V gene. The CDR3 is 14 residues long. The CDR3 sequence: CASSVATGAGGLFF. CDR3 DNA: TGTGCCAGCAGCGTAGCTACGGGGGCGGGAGGGCTGTTTTTT.

In its sample, this clone was seen once. V and J are TRBV6-5 and TRBJ2-2, with D unresolved. The CDR3 length is 13 residues. Trimming took 6 bases from V and 1 from J, leaving 6 bases between them. Germline values: CDR1 MNHEY, CDR2 SVGAGI. CDR3 sequence: CASRHQNTGELFF. CDR3 DNA: TGTGCCAGCAGACATCAGAACACCGGGGAGCTGTTTTTT.

The rearrangement uses TRBV20-1 and TRBJ2-1; D is ambiguous. The CDR3 has 11 amino acids. The V gene's germline CDR1 is DFQATT and CDR2 SNEGSKA (reference sequence). V was shortened by 4 bases and J by 2 bases, with 3 bases between the two germline ends. DNA of the CDR3: TGCAGTGCTACGGCCTACAATGAGCAGTTCTTC. Protein product: CSATAYNEQFF.

The V gene is TRBV18, the J gene TRBJ1-2; 10 nucleotides agree with TRBD1. V shed 5 bases and J 5 bases; nucleotides not matched to a gene: 2. CDR1 and CDR2 from the germline V gene are KGHSH and LQKENI. The CDR3 totals 13 residues. The CDR3 sequence is CASSRDRGYGYTF. The CDR3 nucleotides are TGTGCCAGCTCAAGGGACAGGGGATATGGCTACACCTTC. The variable domain in full, completed from reference TRBV18 and TRBJ1-2, reads NAGVMQNPRHLVRRRGQEARLRCSPMKGHSHVYWYRQLPEEGLKFMVYLQKENIIDESGMPKERFSAEFPKEGPSILRIQQVVRGDSAAYFCASSRDRGYGYTFGSGTRLTVV.

This chain uses TRBV25-1 with TRBJ2-7; TRBD2 aligns across 13 bases. This CDR3 has 13 residues. Per germline, CDR1 MGHDK and CDR2 SYGVNS. Losses at the gene ends were 7 bases for V and 7 bases for J; bases not matched to a gene: 4. The CDR3 loop reads CASTLAGGREQYF. The DNA of the CDR3 is TGTGCCAGCACACTAGCGGGAGGGAGGGAGCAGTACTTC.

A few counts support this clone. The rearrangement joins TRBV7-2 to TRBJ1-5; 9 bases align to TRBD1. Germline V gives CDR1 SGHTA, CDR2 FQGNSA. The junction had 4 bases not matched to a gene; V was cut back by 1 base and J by 6 bases. The CDR3 has 15 residues. As DNA, the CDR3 is TGTGCCAGCAGCTTAGGGGGGACAGGGACTCAGCCCCAGCATTTT. Its translation is CASSLGGTGTQPQHF.

This rearrangement joins TRBV11-1 to TRBJ2-7, with TRBD2 matching 7 bases. CDR1 SGHAT and CDR2 FQDESV come from the germline V gene (reference sequence). The junction had 3 bases not matched to a gene; V was cut back by 0 bases and J by 4 bases. CDR3 length: 14 residues. CDR3: CASSLAGGLYEQYF. DNA of the CDR3: TGTGCCAGCAGCTTAGCGGGAGGGCTTTACGAGCAGTACTTC. The full variable domain, completed using reference TRBV11-1 and TRBJ2-7, is EAEVAQSPRYKITEKSQAVAFWCDPISGHATLYWYRQILGQGPELLVQFQDESVVDDSQLPKDRFSAERLKGVDSTLKIQPAELGDSAMYLCASSLAGGLYEQYFGPGTRLTVT.